Listed below are T cell receptor beta chains from one sample, sequenced in a study of blood T cell repertoires in COVID-19. Data came from immunoSEQ multiplex PCR; TCRdb stores just in-frame clones and leaves some out. Here the sample spans approximately 240,000 clones, more than 80% being singletons. The sample consisted of PBMCs or T cells enriched from blood (not recorded which). The receptor set was obtained from a woman aged 18-29 years in a cohort exposed to, infected with or recovered from COVID-19 (not recorded which). CDR3s include the opening cysteine and the closing phenylalanine or tryptophan. A D gene is named only where the DNA matches it firmly. Clone size is shown for a subset of rows, as once, few, many or a class of expanded clone.

clone size,J gene,D gene,V gene,CDR3 DNA,CDR3 protein
-,TRBJ2-3,-,TRBV6-5,TGTGCCAGCAGTTACGGCAGGGAACCCCCAGATACGCAGTATTTT,CASSYGREPPDTQYF
-,TRBJ1-6,-,TRBV19,TGTGCCAGTAGTAGGGGGGACCTAAATTCACCCCTCCACTTT,CASSRGDLNSPLHF
-,TRBJ1-1,TRBD1,TRBV7-9,TGTGCCAGCAGCTTAACAGGGGCAGCCACTGAAGCTTTCTTT,CASSLTGAATEAFF
-,TRBJ1-6,TRBD1,TRBV11-2,TGTGCCAGCAGCTCCGGACAGGGCAATTCACCCCTCCACTTT,CASSSGQGNSPLHF
-,TRBJ1-3,-,TRBV5-1,TGCGCCAGCAGGGATACAGGGCTGGGAAACACCATATATTTT,CASRDTGLGNTIYF
-,TRBJ1-5,-,TRBV6-2/TRBV6-3,TGTGCCAGCAGTTACTCGACAGGCATCGAGCCCCAGCATTTT,CASSYSTGIEPQHF
-,TRBJ1-1,-,TRBV2,TGTGCCAGCAGTGACTTGGGCAGGGCGACTGAAGCTTTCTTT,CASSDLGRATEAFF
-,TRBJ2-2,-,TRBV4-1,TGCGCCAGCAGCCTACGGGCGGGTAACACCGGGGAGCTGTTTTTT,CASSLRAGNTGELFF
-,TRBJ2-5,TRBD1,TRBV10-3,TGTGCCATCAGCCGGGACAGGGAAGAGACCCAGTACTTC,CAISRDREETQYF
few,TRBJ2-3,TRBD2,TRBV5-4,TGTGCCAGCAGCCTTCGGACTAGCGGGAGCGCAGATACGCAGTATTTT,CASSLRTSGSADTQYF
-,TRBJ2-5,-,TRBV24-1,TGTGCCACCAGTTCTGGGGGCAGGGCAGGCAAAGAGACCCAGTACTTC,CATSSGGRAGKETQYF
-,TRBJ1-1,TRBD1,TRBV27,TGTGCCACTCACAGGGGGACTGAAGCTTTCTTT,CATHRGTEAFF
-,TRBJ2-5,TRBD1,TRBV9,TGTGCCAGCAGCAATCTCGGACAGGGAGAAGAGACCCAGTACTTC,CASSNLGQGEETQYF
-,TRBJ2-5,-,TRBV4-1,TGCGCCAGCAGCCAACCAGATACGATGGTCCAGTACTTC,CASSQPDTMVQYF
once,TRBJ2-1,-,TRBV4-1,TGCGCCAGCAGCCAGTTCACAGGGACGGATGAGCAGTTCTTC,CASSQFTGTDEQFF
-,TRBJ2-5,TRBD1,TRBV2,TGTGCCACAACCGGGACAGCCTCAGAGACCCAGTACTTC,CATTGTASETQYF
-,TRBJ2-2,-,TRBV9,TGTGCCAGCAGCGACGGTCGCGCGAACACCGGGGAGCTGTTTTTT,CASSDGRANTGELFF
-,TRBJ1-1,-,TRBV7-9,TGTGCCAGCAGCTTAGGGGGAGTCACTGAAGCTTTCTTT,CASSLGGVTEAFF
-,TRBJ2-3,-,TRBV14,TGTGCCAGCAGCCAAGTCGACTTAGCCGGGGGAGATACGCAGTATTTT,CASSQVDLAGGDTQYF
-,TRBJ1-2,-,TRBV11-2,TGTGCCAGCAGCTTAGGGTTTGGACAGATCTATGGCTACACCTTC,CASSLGFGQIYGYTF
-,TRBJ2-7,-,TRBV4-1,TGCGCCAGCAGCCAAGTTGCACAGGCAGCCTACGAGCAGTACTTC,CASSQVAQAAYEQYF
-,TRBJ2-1,-,TRBV7-9,TGTGCCAGCAGTTTGGATGGGCCCCCCTACAATGAGCAGTTCTTC,CASSLDGPPYNEQFF
-,TRBJ2-1,TRBD2,TRBV5-1,TGCGCCAGCAGCCCCGGGACTAGCGGGAGTCCTCATCTGGATGAGCAGTTCTTC,CASSPGTSGSPHLDEQFF
-,TRBJ2-7,TRBD1,TRBV24-1,TGTGCCACCAGTGATTCCCGGACAGGGGAGGACGAGCAGTACTTC,CATSDSRTGEDEQYF
-,TRBJ1-2,TRBD1,TRBV13,TGTGCCAGCAGCTTGGGGACAGGGGATTTTGGCTACACCTTC,CASSLGTGDFGYTF
-,TRBJ2-7,-,TRBV7-8,TGTGCCAGCAGCTTAGGACTAACAGTCTACGAGCAGTACTTC,CASSLGLTVYEQYF
-,TRBJ2-1,TRBD2,TRBV7-2,TGTGCCAGCAGCAAAAAGACTAGCGCCAGCTCCTACAATGAGCAGTTCTTC,CASSKKTSASSYNEQFF
-,TRBJ2-5,-,TRBV5-6,TGTGCCAGCAGCTTCTCCTACCTGGGCAGGGAGACCCAGTACTTC,CASSFSYLGRETQYF
-,TRBJ1-2,-,TRBV13,TGTGCCAGCAGCTCCGAGGGCAGCAGCTATGGCTACACCTTC,CASSSEGSSYGYTF
-,TRBJ2-1,TRBD1,TRBV7-9,TGTGCCAGCAGCTTAGACAGGGGGCAGCAGTTCTTC,CASSLDRGQQFF
-,TRBJ1-1,-,TRBV19,TGTGCCAGTACCGGTTACCGAGGGAGCACTGAAGCTTTCTTT,CASTGYRGSTEAFF
-,TRBJ1-6,TRBD1,TRBV28,TGTGCCAGCATCCGGGGGACAGGGGATTCACCCCTCCACTTT,CASIRGTGDSPLHF
-,TRBJ1-1,-,TRBV6-5,TGTGCCAGCATGTATACAGGGAACACTGAAGCTTTCTTT,CASMYTGNTEAFF
-,TRBJ1-2,-,TRBV2,TGTGCCAGCTATGAGGAAAAGTGGGGGGCTAACTATGGCTACACCTTC,CASYEEKWGANYGYTF
-,TRBJ2-7,-,TRBV30,TGTGCCTGGAGTTTTGGGGGCCCCTACGAGCAGTACTTC,CAWSFGGPYEQYF
-,TRBJ1-2,-,TRBV12-3/TRBV12-4,TGTGCCAGCAGTCACCAGGGTACAGATGGCTACACCTTC,CASSHQGTDGYTF
-,TRBJ1-6,-,TRBV19,TGTGCCAGTGGCAAGACGGGAGGTGGATCACCCCTCCACTTT,CASGKTGGGSPLHF
-,TRBJ1-2,-,TRBV11-2,TGTGCCAGCAGCTCCAGACCGGGGGGGCGAAAGAGTGGCTACACCTTC,CASSSRPGGRKSGYTF
few,TRBJ2-7,TRBD1,TRBV4-1,TGCGCCAGCAGCCCCCGAGGGAGGACAGGGATCTACGAGCAGTACTTC,CASSPRGRTGIYEQYF
-,TRBJ1-5,-,TRBV7-2,TGTGCCAGCAGCTTAGAAGAGAGTCAGCCCCAGCATTTT,CASSLEESQPQHF
-,TRBJ2-1,TRBD1,TRBV5-5,TGTGCCAGCTCCCGGGACAGGTACAATGAGCAGTTCTTC,CASSRDRYNEQFF